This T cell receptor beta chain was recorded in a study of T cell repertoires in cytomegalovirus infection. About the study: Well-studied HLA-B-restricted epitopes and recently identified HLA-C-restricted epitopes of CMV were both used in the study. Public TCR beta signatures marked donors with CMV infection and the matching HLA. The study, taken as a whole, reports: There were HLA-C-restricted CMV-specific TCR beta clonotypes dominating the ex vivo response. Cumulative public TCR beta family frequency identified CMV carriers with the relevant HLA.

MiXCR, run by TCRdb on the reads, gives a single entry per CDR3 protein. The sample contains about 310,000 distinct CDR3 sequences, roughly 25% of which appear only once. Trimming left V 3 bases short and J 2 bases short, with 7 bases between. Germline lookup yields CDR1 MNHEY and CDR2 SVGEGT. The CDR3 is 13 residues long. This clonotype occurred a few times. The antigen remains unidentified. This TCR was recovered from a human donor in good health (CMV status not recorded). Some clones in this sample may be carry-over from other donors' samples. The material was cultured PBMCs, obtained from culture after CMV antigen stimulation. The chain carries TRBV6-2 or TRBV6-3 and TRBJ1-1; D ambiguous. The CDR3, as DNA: TGTGCCAGCAGTTATTCCCGCAACACTGAAGCTTTCTTT. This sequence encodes CASSYSRNTEAFF.